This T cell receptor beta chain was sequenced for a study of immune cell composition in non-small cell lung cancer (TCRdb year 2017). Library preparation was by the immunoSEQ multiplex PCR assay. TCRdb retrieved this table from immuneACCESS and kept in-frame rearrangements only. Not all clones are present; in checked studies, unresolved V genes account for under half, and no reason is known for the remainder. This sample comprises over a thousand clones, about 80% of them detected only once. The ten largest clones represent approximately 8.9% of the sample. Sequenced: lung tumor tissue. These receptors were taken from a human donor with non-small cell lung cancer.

CDR3 sequence reads: CASSLDGLPGSYEQYF. The DNA for the CDR3 is TGTGCCAGCAGCTTGGACGGTCTCCCGGGCTCCTACGAGCAGTACTTC. This sequence joins TRBV5-5 and TRBJ2-7; D not resolved. Germline values: CDR1 SGHKS, CDR2 YYEKEE (reference sequence). CDR3 length: 16 amino acids. Trimming removed 0 bases at V and 0 bases at J, with 13 bases between.